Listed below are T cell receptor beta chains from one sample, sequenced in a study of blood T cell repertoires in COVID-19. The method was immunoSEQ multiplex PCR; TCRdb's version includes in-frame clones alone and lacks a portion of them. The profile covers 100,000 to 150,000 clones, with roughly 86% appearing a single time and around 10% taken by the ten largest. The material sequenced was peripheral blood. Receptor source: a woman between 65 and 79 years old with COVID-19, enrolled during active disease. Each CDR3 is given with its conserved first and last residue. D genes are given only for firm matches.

CASSLDTDRRQPQHF | TRBV5-1 | .
CASSLDRWDTGELFF | TRBV5-5 | .
CASSLQGQGLRDEQYF | TRBV7-9 | .
CASSLYYPGQGEQYF | TRBV27 | .
CASSQRRTGAGEKLFF | TRBV4-1 | TRBD1
CASWGLGGTAFF | TRBV30 | .
CASSFRQNYEQYF | TRBV18 | .
CASSRGTSGRSGELFF | TRBV28 | TRBD2
CASSEHGQGAYNEQFF | TRBV10-1 | TRBD1
CASSLWETTNEKLFF | TRBV7-6 | .
CASSLDRGRDTQYF | TRBV2 | TRBD1
CASSLGGGNQPQHF | TRBV27 | .
CASSLVGGVGAFF | TRBV5-4 | .
CASSLAGQGVFGANVLTF | TRBV27 | TRBD1
CASSLRNEQYF | TRBV28 | .
CSASKGVETQYF | TRBV20-1 | .
CASSDSASGSTDTQYF | TRBV6-4 | TRBD2
CASSSYPRIAQYF | TRBV7-9 | .
CASSLLGAQGGEQYF | TRBV5-6 | .
CASSLIWRGSGPGNTIYF | TRBV5-5 | .
CASSLRGGGETQYF | TRBV7-2 | TRBD2
CASSQNWDRYTGELFF | TRBV7-9 | TRBD1
CASSQDYGFSGGADEQFF | TRBV4-2 | TRBD2
CASSSDRGYEQYF | TRBV7-9 | TRBD1
CASSLTMLDIPRDTEAFF | TRBV7-9 | .
CASSGDREYYGYTF | TRBV10-2 | TRBD1
CASSYGQQTGELFF | TRBV6-5 | .
CASSGTGETSPLHF | TRBV2 | TRBD1
CASSPGGSSYNEQFF | TRBV6-4 | TRBD2
CASSKRGTDNQPQHF | TRBV21-1 | .
CASSDPPGGYTF | TRBV7-9 | .
CASSQGQGTTGELFF | TRBV3-1/TRBV3-2 | TRBD1
CASSRGPQGLNEQFF | TRBV6-5 | TRBD1
CASSLTSLNQGGPNYEQYF | TRBV13 | TRBD1
CASSQDRTEYGYTF | TRBV4-2 | .
CASSGHQGSLNYGYTF | TRBV2 | .
CASPREVRSYEQYF | TRBV6-5 | .
CAWSYRDRNTEAFF | TRBV30 | TRBD1
CASSPTGGSGANVLTF | TRBV18 | .
CASSLAAENTEAFF | TRBV5-1 | .
CASRGYLRQGQGHTEAFF | TRBV2 | TRBD1
CAWSQQTGRTEAFF | TRBV30 | TRBD1
CASSQDELVETQYF | TRBV3-1/TRBV3-2 | .
CASSPDQPQHF | TRBV5-1 | .
CASIRGGPSYGYTF | TRBV28 | .
CASSYTSGGAYEQFF | TRBV11-2 | TRBD2
CASSVVPSTDTQYF | TRBV9 | .
CATSRDLGSQVGGYTF | TRBV15 | .